The 15 T cell receptor beta chains listed next were all sequenced from one sample in a study of post-analysis software for immune sequencing data. The library was made from cDNA and included unique molecular identifiers. Via MiXCR, TCRdb re-called the PCR reads, giving one row per CDR3 protein. The sample yields approximately 460,000 distinct CDR3 sequences, around 40% seen once. Whole-study results and caveats: Relative to controls, patients had a handful of TRBV segments at higher frequency, with TRBV5-6, TRBV5-1 and TRBV20-1 among these.

These receptors lack a known antigen. Sequenced input: blood. The origin of the receptors is a girl aged 5 to 17 with multiple sclerosis.

The chain uses TRBV7-9 and TRBJ1-2, with D perhaps TRBD1 (6 bases). V lost 5 bases and J 8 bases, leaving 15 bases between the germline ends. This CDR3 has 13 amino acids. In germline, CDR1 is SEHNR, CDR2 FQNEAQ (reference sequence). This CDR3 is CASSNTGITGYTF. The DNA of the CDR3 is TGTGCCAGCAGCAATACAGGGATTACGGGCTACACCTTC.

This clonotype turned up a few times. The chain recombines TRBV19 with TRBJ2-4, with TRBD2 matching 10 bases. With 0 bases clipped from V and 2 bases from J, the junction kept 4 bases outside the gene matches. CDR1 is LNHDA, CDR2 SQIVND, per germline (reference sequence). The CDR3 is 17 residues long. Written as DNA, the CDR3 is TGTGCCAGTAGTATAGAGCCAGCGGGAGGGTCCAAAAACATTCAGTACTTC. Its translation: CASSIEPAGGSKNIQYF.

The chain is built from TRBV5-1 and TRBJ2-3, with TRBD2 matching 11 bases. CDR3 length equals 18 residues. Trimming cost V 0 bases and J 5 bases; bases outside gene matches: 11. Per the germline V gene, CDR1 is SGHRS and CDR2 is YFSETQ. The DNA for the CDR3 is TGCGCCAGCAGCTTGGAAGGACGACTAGCGGGAAAGGTAGATACGCAGTATTTT. It specifies CASSLEGRLAGKVDTQYF.

The chain couples TRBV7-6 to TRBJ2-7; D could derive from TRBD1 or TRBD2 (6 bases each). The CDR3 has 12 residues. CDR1 is SGHVS and CDR2 is FNYEAQ in the germline V gene. Deletions cut 5 bases from V and 5 bases from J, with 10 bases between. The CDR3 loop is CASSRGTDEQYF. The DNA of the CDR3 is TGTGCCAGCAGCAGGGGGACTGACGAGCAGTACTTC.

This chain links TRBV20-1 with TRBJ2-1; 7 nucleotides align to TRBD2. Germline loops: CDR1 DFQATT, CDR2 SNEGSKA (reference sequence). With 3 bases clipped from V and 7 bases from J, the junction kept 3 bases outside the gene matches. The CDR3 extends over 12 amino acids. The CDR3 reads CSARGGTNEQFF. In DNA, the CDR3 is TGCAGTGCTAGGGGGGGGACTAATGAGCAGTTCTTC.

This clonotype has only a few counts. The chain links TRBV7-9 to TRBJ2-3, with TRBD2 as a possible D gene (5 bases). The CDR3 contains 14 residues. Trimming left V 5 bases short and J 6 bases short, with 15 bases between. CDR1 SEHNR and CDR2 FQNEAQ come from the germline V gene (reference sequence). CDR3 coding DNA: TGTGCCAGCAGCCCAGCATCACCGGGGGATACGCAGTATTTT. As protein: CASSPASPGDTQYF. The entire variable domain, with the rest obtained from reference TRBV7-9 and TRBJ2-3, is as follows: DTGVSQNPRHKITKRGQNVTFRCDPISEHNRLYWYRQTLGQGPEFLTYFQNEAQLEKSRLLSDRFSAERPKGSFSTLEIQRTEQGDSAMYLCASSPASPGDTQYFGPGTRLTVL.

The genes are TRBV5-1 and TRBJ1-5, with D unclear. From germline, CDR1 is SGHRS and CDR2 YFSETQ. The CDR3 is 16 amino acids. V was cut by 0 bases and J by 3 bases, with 13 bases left in between. The CDR3 coding sequence is TGCGCCAGCAGCTTGGGTCTCGGGAGCTTCAATCAGCCCCAGCATTTT. Protein sequence: CASSLGLGSFNQPQHF. Variable domain in full (rest from reference TRBV5-1 and TRBJ1-5): KAGVTQTPRYLIKTRGQQVTLSCSPISGHRSVSWYQQTPGQGLQFLFEYFSETQRNKGNFPGRFSGRQFSNSRSEMNVSTLELGDSALYLCASSLGLGSFNQPQHFGDGTRLSIL.

This clonotype occurred a few times. The gene calls are TRBV29-1 and TRBJ2-7; D tentatively fits TRBD1 or TRBD2 (6 bases each). This CDR3 has 15 amino acids. Germline assignment: CDR1 SQVTM and CDR2 ANQGSEA. Trimming cost V 4 bases and J 3 bases, with 19 bases left between them. CDR3 amino acids: CSVVRSRGTNYEQYF. The CDR3 nucleotides are TGCAGCGTTGTTCGGTCTCGCGGGACAAACTACGAGCAGTACTTC.

The chain combines TRBV5-1 with TRBJ1-1; D unclear. The V end lost 2 bases, the J end lost 2 bases, and 10 bases lay between the germline ends. From germline, CDR1 is SGHRS and CDR2 YFSETQ. The CDR3 length is 14 residues. CDR3 nucleotides: TGCGCCAGCAGCTTAAATACAGACAACACTGAAGCTTTCTTT. Its translation is CASSLNTDNTEAFF.

The rearrangement links TRBV29-1 to TRBJ2-3; tentative D call: TRBD1 (6 bases). Trimming stripped 3 bases from V and 6 bases from J, with 10 bases between. The CDR3 sequence is 12 residues long. From germline, CDR1 is SQVTM and CDR2 ANQGSEA. The CDR3 spells CSVELRGDTQYF. CDR3 bases: TGCAGCGTTGAGCTGAGGGGGGATACGCAGTATTTT.

V and J are TRBV20-1 and TRBJ2-3; 7 bases are a match to TRBD2. Germline CDR1 and CDR2: DFQATT and SNEGSKA (reference sequence). The length of the CDR3 is 16 residues. V shed 0 bases and J 4 bases; nucleotides not matched to a gene: 10. CDR3 nucleotide sequence: TGCAGTGCTAGAGATCTCGTCGGCGGGAGTGCAGATACGCAGTATTTT. Its translation is CSARDLVGGSADTQYF.

This clonotype was found a few times. The DNA for the CDR3 is TGTGCCAGCAGCCCATGGGACAGGGGAGAGACCCAGTACTTC. As protein: CASSPWDRGETQYF. The rearrangement links TRBV11-2 to TRBJ2-5; 10 bases are shared with TRBD1. Trimming removed 5 bases from V and 4 bases from J; junction bases left unmatched: 4. The germline CDR1 and CDR2 sequences are SGHAT and FQNNGV. There are 14 residues in the CDR3. Variable domain in full (rest from reference TRBV11-2 and TRBJ2-5): EAGVAQSPRYKIIEKRQSVAFWCNPISGHATLYWYQQILGQGPKLLIQFQNNGVVDDSQLPKDRFSAERLKGVDSTLKIQPAKLEDSAVYLCASSPWDRGETQYFGPGTRLLVL.

This clonotype was seen more than once but under ten times. J is TRBJ1-2 and V is TRBV6-5; D not certain. Looked up from germline, CDR1 is MNHEY and CDR2 is SVGAGI. This CDR3 is built from 15 residues. V lost 3 bases and J lost 0, with 11 bases in between. This CDR3 is CASSYSLGANYGYTF. DNA of the CDR3: TGTGCCAGCAGTTATTCCCTAGGAGCTAACTATGGCTACACCTTC.

This chain uses TRBV28 with TRBJ1-5; D not resolved. Germline V gene sequence: CDR1 MDHEN, CDR2 SYDVKM. The V end lost 3 bases, the J end lost 0 bases, and 18 bases lay between the germline ends. This CDR3 is 18 amino acids long. The DNA of the CDR3 is TGTGCCAGCAGTTTGTTTAGACCAAGAACCTATAGCAATCAGCCCCAGCATTTT. Protein sequence: CASSLFRPRTYSNQPQHF.

The chain joins TRBV30 to TRBJ2-7, with D uncertain. Germline CDR1 is GTSNPN and CDR2 is SVGIG (reference sequence). V lost 3 bases to trimming and J lost 2 bases, with 8 bases between them. The CDR3 covers 12 residues. This CDR3 reads CAWRKLAYEQYF. CDR3 sequence (DNA): TGTGCCTGGAGAAAGCTAGCCTACGAGCAGTACTTC.